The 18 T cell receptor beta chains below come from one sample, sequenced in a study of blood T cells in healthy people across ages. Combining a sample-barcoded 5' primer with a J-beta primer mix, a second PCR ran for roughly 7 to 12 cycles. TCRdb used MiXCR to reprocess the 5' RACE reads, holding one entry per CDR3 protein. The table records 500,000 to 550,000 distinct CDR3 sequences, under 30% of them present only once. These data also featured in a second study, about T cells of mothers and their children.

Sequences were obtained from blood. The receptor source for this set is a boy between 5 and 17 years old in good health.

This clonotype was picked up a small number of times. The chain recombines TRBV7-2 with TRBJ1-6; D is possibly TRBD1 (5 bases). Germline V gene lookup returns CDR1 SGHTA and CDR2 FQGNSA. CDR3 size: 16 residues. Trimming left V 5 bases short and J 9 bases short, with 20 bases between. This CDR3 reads CASSPIGMGGSSPLHF. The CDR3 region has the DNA TGTGCCAGCAGCCCCATCGGGATGGGGGGGAGTTCACCCCTCCACTTT.

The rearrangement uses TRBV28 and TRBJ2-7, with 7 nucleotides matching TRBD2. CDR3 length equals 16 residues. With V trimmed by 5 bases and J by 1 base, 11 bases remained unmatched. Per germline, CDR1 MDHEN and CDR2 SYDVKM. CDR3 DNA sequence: TGTGCCAGCAGTACACCTTCTAGCGGAACTTCCTACGAGCAGTACTTC. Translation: CASSTPSSGTSYEQYF.

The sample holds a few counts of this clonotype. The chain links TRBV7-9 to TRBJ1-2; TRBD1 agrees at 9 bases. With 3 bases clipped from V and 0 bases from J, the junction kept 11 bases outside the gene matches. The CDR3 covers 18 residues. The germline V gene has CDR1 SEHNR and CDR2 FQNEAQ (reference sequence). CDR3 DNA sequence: TGTGCCAGCAGCTTCACTCTGGACAGGGGCCAATCTAACTATGGCTACACCTTC. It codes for CASSFTLDRGQSNYGYTF.

The CDR3 sequence is CASSLHGIPNEQYF. DNA of the CDR3: TGTGCCAGCAGTTTACACGGCATCCCGAACGAGCAGTACTTC. The chain combines TRBV28 with TRBJ2-1; D remains unclear. The end of the DNA aligns better with TRBJ2-7, so the J call may be wrong. CDR1 MDHEN and CDR2 SYDVKM come from the germline V gene. The CDR3 runs 14 residues.

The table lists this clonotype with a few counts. The CDR3 nucleotides are TGTGCCATCAGCGCCGGGACAGGGGTCCCCGAGCAGTACTTC. Protein sequence: CAISAGTGVPEQYF. This chain joins TRBV10-3 and TRBJ2-7; 10 positions match TRBD1. The CDR3 covers 14 residues. V was pared by 6 bases and J by 6 bases, with 8 bases of the junction left unmatched. The germline CDR1 and CDR2 sequences are ENHRY and SYGVKD.

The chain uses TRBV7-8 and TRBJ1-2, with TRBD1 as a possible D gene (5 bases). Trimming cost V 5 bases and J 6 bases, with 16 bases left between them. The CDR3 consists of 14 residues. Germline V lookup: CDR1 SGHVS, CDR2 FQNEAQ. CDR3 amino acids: CASSPGPGNDGYTF. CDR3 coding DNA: TGTGCCAGCAGCCCGGGACCAGGGAATGATGGCTACACCTTC.

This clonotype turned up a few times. CDR3 in amino acids: CASSDVLTGEKETQYF. CDR3 nucleotide sequence: TGTGCCAGCAGTGACGTACTTACAGGGGAGAAGGAGACCCAGTACTTC. J is TRBJ2-5 and V is TRBV25-1; 7 bases map to TRBD1. The CDR3 runs to 16 residues. CDR1 and CDR2 (germline): MGHDK, SYGVNS. V was clipped by 3 bases and J by 5 bases; unmatched bases: 12.

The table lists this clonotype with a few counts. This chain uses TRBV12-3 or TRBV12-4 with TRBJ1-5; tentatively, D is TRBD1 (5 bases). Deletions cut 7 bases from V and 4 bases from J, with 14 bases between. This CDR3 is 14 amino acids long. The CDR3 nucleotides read TGTGCCAGCAATCCATGGGGGTATAATCAGCCCCAGCATTTT. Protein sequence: CASNPWGYNQPQHF.

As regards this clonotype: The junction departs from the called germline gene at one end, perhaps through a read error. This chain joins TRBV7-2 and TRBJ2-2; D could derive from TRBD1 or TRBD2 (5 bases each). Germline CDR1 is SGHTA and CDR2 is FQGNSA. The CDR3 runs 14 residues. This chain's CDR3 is CASSLGRHTRELFF. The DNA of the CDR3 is TGTGCCAGCAGCTTGGGACGGCACACCAGGGAGCTGTTTTTT. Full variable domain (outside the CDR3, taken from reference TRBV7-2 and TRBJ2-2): GAGVSQSPSNKVTEKGKDVELRCDPISGHTALYWYRQSLGQGLEFLIYFQGNSAPDKSGLPSDRFSAERTGGSVSTLTIQRTQQEDSAVYLCASSLGRHTRELFFGEGSRLTVL.

The CDR3 reads CSAHLAGLAGPSEQFF. The CDR3, as DNA: TGCAGTGCGCATTTGGCAGGACTAGCGGGTCCCAGTGAGCAGTTCTTC. The J gene is TRBJ2-5, the V gene TRBV20-1, with 11 nucleotides matching TRBD2. The end of the DNA aligns better with TRBJ2-1, so the J call may be wrong. The CDR3 runs to 16 residues. Germline-derived CDR1 and CDR2 are DFQATT and SNEGSKA (reference sequence).

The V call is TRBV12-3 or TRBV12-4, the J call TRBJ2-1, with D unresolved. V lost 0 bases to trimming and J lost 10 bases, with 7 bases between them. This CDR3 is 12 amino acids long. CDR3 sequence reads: CASSLAKTEQFF. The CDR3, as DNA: TGTGCCAGCAGTTTAGCGAAGACAGAGCAGTTCTTC.

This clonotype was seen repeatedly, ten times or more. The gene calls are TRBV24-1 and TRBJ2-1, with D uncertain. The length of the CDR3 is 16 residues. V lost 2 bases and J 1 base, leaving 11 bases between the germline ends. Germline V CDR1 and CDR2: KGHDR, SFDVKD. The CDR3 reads CATSDSNPGSYNEQFF. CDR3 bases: TGTGCCACCAGTGATTCCAACCCGGGTTCCTACAATGAGCAGTTCTTC.

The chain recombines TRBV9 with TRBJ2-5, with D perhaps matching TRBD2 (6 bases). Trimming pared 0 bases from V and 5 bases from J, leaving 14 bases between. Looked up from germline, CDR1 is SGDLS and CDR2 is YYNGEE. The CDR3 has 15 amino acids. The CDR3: CASSVVEGLIETQYF. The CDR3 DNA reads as TGTGCCAGCAGCGTAGTGGAGGGCCTTATTGAGACCCAGTACTTC.

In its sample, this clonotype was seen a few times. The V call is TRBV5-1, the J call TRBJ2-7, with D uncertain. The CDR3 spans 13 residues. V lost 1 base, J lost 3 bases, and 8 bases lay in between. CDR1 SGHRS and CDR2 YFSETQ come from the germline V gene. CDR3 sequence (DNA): TGCGCCAGCAGCTTGATTGGCCTCTACGAGCAGTACTTC. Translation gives CASSLIGLYEQYF.

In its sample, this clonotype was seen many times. The DNA for the CDR3 is TGTGCCAGCAGTCCGGGACTAGCGGATAAGTACCAAGAGACCCAGTACTTC. Its translation: CASSPGLADKYQETQYF. This chain joins TRBV25-1 and TRBJ2-5; 11 positions match TRBD2. The CDR3 has 17 amino acids. Unmatched junction bases numbered 8, after V lost 5 bases and J lost 0 bases. CDR1 MGHDK and CDR2 SYGVNS come from the germline V gene.

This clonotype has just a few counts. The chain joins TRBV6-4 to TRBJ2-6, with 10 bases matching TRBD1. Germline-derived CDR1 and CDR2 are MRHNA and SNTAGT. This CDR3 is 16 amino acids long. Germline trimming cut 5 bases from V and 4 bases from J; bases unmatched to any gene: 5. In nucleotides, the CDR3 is TGTGCCAGCAGTCCCGGGACAGGGGACGGGGCCAACGTCCTGACTTTC. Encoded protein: CASSPGTGDGANVLTF.

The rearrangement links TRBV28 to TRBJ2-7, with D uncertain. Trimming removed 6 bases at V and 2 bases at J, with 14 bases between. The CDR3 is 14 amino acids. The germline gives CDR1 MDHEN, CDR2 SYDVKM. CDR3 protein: CASRTGSRTYEQYF. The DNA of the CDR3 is TGTGCCAGCAGAACCGGGTCCCGCACCTACGAGCAGTACTTC.

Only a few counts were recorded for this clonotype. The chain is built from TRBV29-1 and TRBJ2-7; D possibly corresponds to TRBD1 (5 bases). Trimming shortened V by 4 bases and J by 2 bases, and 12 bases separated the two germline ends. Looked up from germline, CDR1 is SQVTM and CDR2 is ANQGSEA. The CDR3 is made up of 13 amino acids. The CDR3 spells CSVGRTRPYEQYF. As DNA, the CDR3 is TGCAGCGTTGGACGGACACGACCCTACGAGCAGTACTTC.